This T cell receptor (beta chain) was recorded in a study of cytomegalovirus exposure and HLA in healthy donors. At the level of the study: Early released data comprised approximately 85 million unique TCRs from HLA-typed donors. General study findings and limits: Researchers catalogued some 160 TCR beta chains as cytomegalovirus-associated. When analyzed later, a missense DCLRE1C variant was found to be linked to TCR beta V- and J-gene trimming.

Notes on this clone: Its antigen remains unknown.

Every donor was a healthy person donating bone marrow. The CDR3 is made up of 17 amino acids. Germline CDR1 and CDR2: MNHEY and SMNVEV (reference sequence). J was trimmed by 7 bases and V by 2 bases; bases with no gene match: 14. The PCR used 60 Vbeta and 13 Jbeta primers. The assay was immunoSEQ multiplex PCR, and TCRdb's table has in-frame clones only and misses some. The sample lists fewer than 130,000 clones, around 80% occurring once. This receptor was taken from a female donor in good health and CMV-seropositive. The chain recombines TRBV27 with TRBJ1-5; TRBD1 matches 7 bases. The sequencing sample was made of PBMCs. This CDR3 reads CASSLRSVGGEGQPQHF. The DNA for the CDR3 is TGTGCCAGCAGTTTACGGTCCGTAGGGGGCGAGGGACAGCCCCAGCATTTT.